The clone carrying this T cell receptor beta chain was detected a few times. What it recognizes is unknown. In building TCR beta libraries, iRepertoire HTBI primers were used together with Arm-PCR of CDR3 regions. One entry per CDR3 protein, called by TCRdb with MiXCR from the multiplex PCR reads. This table has about 310,000 distinct CDR3 sequences, 22% appearing once. Documented time point: persistent/refractory GD, antithyroid drugs over 5 years with positive TRAb. PBMCs were the source of the RNA used for TCR sequencing. American Thyroid Association guidelines defined how Graves' disease was diagnosed. The sample is drawn from a study of regulatory T cells in long-lasting Graves disease. Study summary: The definition of persistent Graves' disease was over 5 years of antithyroid drugs with positive TSH receptor antibodies.

Study-wide points: Blood alone, not thyroid tissue, was studied. Compared with new cases, persistent Graves' patients showed reduced TCR diversity.

This CDR3 region has 16 residues. Germline-derived CDR1 and CDR2 are SGHNT and YENEEA. V shed 5 bases, J shed 4 bases, and the junction held 13 bases outside the gene matches. V is TRBV11-3 and J is TRBJ2-7; 8 positions agree with TRBD2. The source of this sequence is a female donor with Graves disease. The specimen comprised peripheral blood mononuclear cells (PBMCs), sampled when the disease was refractory, from a patient treated with antithyroid drugs. DNA for the CDR3: TGTGCCAGCAGCCCCGGGGGAGCGGGAGCTGGGTACGAGCAGTACTTC. This codes for CASSPGGAGAGYEQYF.